This T cell receptor beta chain was identified during a study of cytomegalovirus exposure and HLA in healthy donors. The PCR had 60 Vbeta and 13 Jbeta primers. Sequencing was performed with immunoSEQ multiplex PCR; in TCRdb, only in-frame clones are kept and a portion is missing. This sample has approximately 150,000 clones; 63% occur once, and the top ten carry approximately 7%. Germline CDR1 and CDR2: SGHDT and YYEEEE. V was clipped by 0 bases and J by 6 bases; unmatched bases: 3. The CDR3 sequence is 14 residues long. The receptor was derived from a woman aged 55-69 years in good health and CMV-seropositive. The V gene is TRBV5-6, the J gene TRBJ2-7; 10 bases are shared with TRBD2. The sample comprised PBMCs. The chain's CDR3 is CASSLVASGSEQYF. The CDR3 nucleotides are TGTGCCAGCAGCTTGGTGGCTAGCGGGAGCGAGCAGTACTTC.